This T cell receptor beta chain was recovered during a study of cytomegalovirus exposure and HLA in healthy donors. For the study at large: Inside one of the first data releases sat about 85 million unique TCRs taken from HLA-typed donors.

With 60 Vbeta and 13 Jbeta primers, the PCR was carried out. Produced via immunoSEQ multiplex PCR; TCRdb's table is partial and in-frame only. In the table there are approximately 37,000 clones, about 80% of which are singletons. Study-wide results and caveats: Cytomegalovirus association was listed for around 170 TCR beta chains.

Concerning this clone itself: The antigen remains unidentified.

The CDR3 loop spans 15 amino acids. Germline V CDR1 and CDR2: SQVTM, ANQGSEA. The V end was cut by 3 bases, the J end by 0 bases, with 12 bases between. This TCR was recovered from a male donor in good health and CMV-seronegative. Sequenced sample: PBMCs. V is TRBV29-1 and J is TRBJ2-1; TRBD2 is a possible D gene (6 bases). As DNA, the CDR3 is TGCAGCGTTGAGGGAGGCCTTCGCTCCTACAATGAGCAGTTCTTC. This encodes CSVEGGLRSYNEQFF.